This T cell receptor (beta chain) is drawn from a study of T cell responses to AZD1222 COVID-19 vaccine. Points from the study as a whole: Repertoire samples came only from after the peak T cell response. A mostly white British donor set with more females was recruited, and clonal diversity was possibly underestimated. Reports indicate that nearly half of spike-specific TCRs are directed at unmutated variant regions.

As to this clone: Its antigen is not identified.

Sequencing was performed with immunoSEQ multiplex PCR; in TCRdb, only in-frame clones are kept and a portion is missing. The sample shows approximately 110,000 clones, about 90% of them seen only once. The CDR3 is 15 residues long. CDR1 and CDR2 from the germline V gene are PRHDT and FYEKMQ (reference sequence). V dropped 1 base and J dropped 0 bases, with 9 bases sitting between them. The sequencing used peripheral blood, collected 28 days after the second AZD1222 dose. The chain is built from TRBV13 and TRBJ1-1; no firm D call. This TCR was recovered from an adult who received the AZD1222 COVID-19 vaccine. CDR3 bases: TGTGCCAGCAGCTTAGTGTCCGGCCTGAACACTGAAGCTTTCTTT. It translates to CASSLVSGLNTEAFF.